Listed here are 28 T cell receptor beta chains from one sample, sequenced in a study of blood T cell repertoires in COVID-19 (dated by TCRdb to the early 2020s). The library was obtained by the immunoSEQ multiplex PCR assay. Sourced from immuneACCESS, this table was stored by TCRdb with only in-frame sequences that have V and J called. A share of the clones is absent; for the studies checked, an unresolved V gene accounts for under half, and the remainder has no known explanation. This sample lists about 260,000 clones; 91% were detected once. The top ten hold about 2.5% of the sample. Source material: peripheral blood. These TCRs come from a person in their late teens or twenties with COVID-19, enrolled during active disease.

The chain couples TRBV5-1 to TRBJ2-7; D is unresolved. V shed 0 bases and J shed 4 bases, with 14 bases lying between them. The CDR3 runs 15 residues. Germline V gene lookup returns CDR1 SGHRS and CDR2 YFSETQ. The CDR3 region has the DNA TGCGCCAGCAGCTTGGCCATGTCAGGCGCTTACGAGCAGTACTTC. Translation: CASSLAMSGAYEQYF.

This sequence joins TRBV7-9 and TRBJ2-1, with unresolved D. This CDR3 has 12 residues. Germline CDR1 and CDR2: SEHNR and FQNEAQ (reference sequence). Deletions cut 1 base from V and 9 bases from J, with 7 bases between. DNA of the CDR3: TGTGCCAGCAGCTTAGGAGTATCTGAGCAGTTCTTC. It is translated as CASSLGVSEQFF.

The V call is TRBV5-6, the J call TRBJ2-7; D unresolved. Trimming removed 5 bases from V and 2 bases from J, with 8 bases in between. The CDR3 loop spans 12 amino acids. Looked up from germline, CDR1 is SGHDT and CDR2 is YYEEEE. This chain's CDR3 is CASSSSPYEQYF. CDR3 sequence (DNA): TGTGCCAGCAGTTCTAGTCCCTACGAGCAGTACTTC.

The V call is TRBV10-3, the J call TRBJ2-3; the D gene is possibly TRBD2 (5 bases). CDR3 length: 16 residues. V dropped 10 bases and J dropped 0 bases, with 20 bases sitting between them. Germline V lookup: CDR1 ENHRY, CDR2 SYGVKD. CDR3 in DNA: TGTGCCACCCAGTATGAGGGTTTTTGGAGCACAGATACGCAGTATTTT. It specifies CATQYEGFWSTDTQYF.

The V and J genes are TRBV5-1 and TRBJ1-1, with 7 nucleotides matching TRBD1. J was trimmed by 2 bases and V by 4 bases; bases with no gene match: 8. The CDR3 has 15 amino acids. Per germline, CDR1 SGHRS and CDR2 YFSETQ. The CDR3 DNA follows: TGCGCCAGCAGCGATTCCGGGACAGTAAACACTGAAGCTTTCTTT. Protein product: CASSDSGTVNTEAFF.

The gene calls are TRBV21-1 and TRBJ2-7; no DNA check was done on the table's D call, TRBD1. TRBV21-1 is labeled a pseudogene. There are 15 residues in the CDR3. CDR3 bases: TGTGCCAGCAGCACGACCGCCGACAGGGACCACGAGCAGTACTTC. Translated, it gives CASSTTADRDHEQYF.

This clone was seen more than once but under ten times. This chain links TRBV27 with TRBJ2-7, with D possibly matching TRBD2 (5 bases). The CDR3 loop spans 14 amino acids. Per germline, CDR1 MNHEY and CDR2 SMNVEV (reference sequence). Trimming removed 0 bases from V and 2 bases from J, with 8 bases in between. CDR3 protein: CASSLSPAAYEQYF. The CDR3 DNA sequence: TGTGCCAGCAGTTTATCGCCAGCGGCCTACGAGCAGTACTTC.

J is TRBJ2-5 and V is TRBV28; a possible D gene is TRBD1 (5 bases). The CDR3 extends over 12 amino acids. Germline CDR1 is MDHEN and CDR2 is SYDVKM. The germline V and J ends were trimmed by 10 bases and 2 bases, with 11 bases remaining between them. CDR3 DNA sequence: TGTGCCACAAGGGCAGGGCAAGAGACCCAGTACTTC. Amino acids: CATRAGQETQYF.

The rearrangement uses TRBV11-2 and TRBJ2-7, with 7 positions matching TRBD2. CDR1 SGHAT and CDR2 FQNNGV come from the germline V gene. The trim removed 5 bases at V and 2 bases at J, leaving 6 bases unmatched. The CDR3 length is 14 residues. CDR3: CASSQSGRTYEQYF. The CDR3, as DNA: TGTGCCAGCAGCCAATCCGGGAGGACCTACGAGCAGTACTTC.

The V gene is TRBV12-3 or TRBV12-4, the J gene TRBJ1-2; D is possibly TRBD1 (5 bases). This CDR3 comprises 13 residues. The V end lost 6 bases, the J end lost 7 bases, and 15 bases lay between the germline ends. The DNA for the CDR3 is TGTGCCAGCAGCCGGGGACTATTCCTTGGCTACACCTTC. It specifies CASSRGLFLGYTF.

This chain connects TRBV19 to TRBJ1-2, with D perhaps TRBD1 (6 bases). The length of the CDR3 is 11 residues. The germline CDR1 and CDR2 sequences are LNHDA and SQIVND (reference sequence). Trimming took 9 bases from V and 6 from J, leaving 11 bases between them. This chain's CDR3 is CARQGTHGYTF. The CDR3 DNA reads TGTGCCAGACAGGGTACACATGGCTACACCTTC.

In its sample, this clone was seen once. The chain uses TRBV4-3 and TRBJ2-2, with TRBD2 matching 7 bases. CDR3 length: 17 amino acids. V lost 0 bases, J lost 1 base, and 5 bases stayed unmatched. CDR1 is LGHNA, CDR2 YSLEER, per germline. The CDR3 region is CASSQDYERENTGELFF. The CDR3, as DNA: TGCGCCAGCAGCCAAGATTACGAGCGGGAGAACACCGGGGAGCTGTTTTTT.

The rearrangement joins TRBV27 to TRBJ2-1; 14 bases agree with TRBD2. The CDR3 is made up of 16 amino acids. Per the germline V gene, CDR1 is MNHEY and CDR2 is SMNVEV (reference sequence). Losses at the gene ends were 3 bases for V and 7 bases for J; bases not matched to a gene: 5. The CDR3 nucleotides are TGTGCCAGCAGTTTCGCGGGACTAGCGGGAGAAAATGAGCAGTTCTTC. It codes for CASSFAGLAGENEQFF.

The chain is built from TRBV19 and TRBJ1-3; D unclear. The CDR3 runs to 15 residues. Per germline, CDR1 LNHDA and CDR2 SQIVND (reference sequence). V lost 3 bases, J lost 0 bases, and 9 bases lay in between. The DNA for the CDR3 is TGTGCCAGTAGTATTGGCCCATACTCTGGAAACACCATATATTTT. Protein sequence: CASSIGPYSGNTIYF.

This clone was seen a few times. The chain is built from TRBV5-1 and TRBJ1-4; D not certain. The CDR3 is made up of 15 amino acids. V shed 4 bases and J shed 5 bases, with 15 bases lying between them. Germline CDR1 reads SGHRS; CDR2 reads YFSETQ. The CDR3 sequence is CASSLGEFLNEKLFF. The CDR3 DNA sequence: TGCGCCAGCAGCCTAGGCGAGTTCCTGAATGAAAAACTGTTTTTT.

V gene TRBV10-3 combines with J gene TRBJ2-5, with D possibly TRBD1 on 7 matching bases. Germline loops: CDR1 ENHRY, CDR2 SYGVKD. This CDR3 region has 13 residues. The V and J ends lost 11 bases and 2 bases respectively, with 15 bases between them. As DNA, the CDR3 is TGTGCCGTTAGGGCAGGGGGGCAAGAGACCCAGTACTTC. Translated, it gives CAVRAGGQETQYF.

The chain links TRBV28 to TRBJ2-5; tentative D call: TRBD1 (5 bases). Germline V gene lookup returns CDR1 MDHEN and CDR2 SYDVKM. The CDR3 consists of 14 residues. V lost 8 bases and J lost 1, with 14 bases in between. The CDR3: CASSPWGSQETQYF. The DNA of the CDR3 is TGTGCCAGCTCCCCTTGGGGCAGCCAAGAGACCCAGTACTTC.

This clone occurred once. This chain joins TRBV7-9 and TRBJ1-3; D remains unclear. Per germline, CDR1 SEHNR and CDR2 FQNEAQ (reference sequence). V was clipped by 2 bases and J by 11 bases, with 13 bases between them. This CDR3 spans 13 amino acids. The CDR3 protein is CASSLSSVLAIYF. Here the CDR3 DNA reads TGTGCCAGCAGCTTATCCTCGGTCTTAGCCATATATTTT.

CDR3 nucleotides: TGTGCCATCAGTGAGTCCGGAGGACAGGGACCCAATGAGCAGTTCTTC. Protein product: CAISESGGQGPNEQFF. The V and J genes are TRBV10-3 and TRBJ2-1, with 8 bases aligning to TRBD1. CDR1 is ENHRY and CDR2 is SYGVKD in the germline V gene. V shed 0 bases and J 6 bases; nucleotides not matched to a gene: 7. This CDR3 region has 16 residues.

The V call is TRBV5-6, the J call TRBJ2-3, with 7 bases aligning to TRBD1. Germline CDR1 is SGHDT and CDR2 is YYEEEE. The length of the CDR3 is 15 residues. With V trimmed by 1 base and J by 6 bases, 8 bases remained unmatched. For the CDR3, the DNA is TGTGCCAGCAGCTTGCACAGGGGCAGAACCGATACGCAGTATTTT. Translation gives CASSLHRGRTDTQYF.

J is TRBJ2-2 and V is TRBV18, with D maybe TRBD1 (6 bases). The germline CDR1 and CDR2 sequences are KGHSH and LQKENI. The CDR3 is 15 amino acids. Between the trimmed V and J ends, which lost 1 base and 0 bases, there was a span of 6 bases. This CDR3 reads CASSPRQANTGELFF. CDR3 DNA: TGTGCCAGCTCACCACGACAGGCGAACACCGGGGAGCTGTTTTTT. The whole variable domain, filled in from reference TRBV18 and TRBJ2-2, reads NAGVMQNPRHLVRRRGQEARLRCSPMKGHSHVYWYRQLPEEGLKFMVYLQKENIIDESGMPKERFSAEFPKEGPSILRIQQVVRGDSAAYFCASSPRQANTGELFFGEGSRLTVL.

V usage is TRBV7-6 and J usage is TRBJ1-1, with D maybe TRBD1 (5 bases). Germline V CDR1 and CDR2: SGHVS, FNYEAQ. Trimming took off 5 bases at V and 0 bases at J, with 16 bases between the two ends. This CDR3 has 16 residues. The CDR3 sequence is CASSPDSHFMNTEAFF. CDR3 sequence (DNA): TGTGCCAGCAGCCCTGACAGCCATTTCATGAACACTGAAGCTTTCTTT.

This chain connects TRBV12-5 to TRBJ1-1, with 9 nucleotides matching TRBD1. The CDR3 covers 14 residues. V shed 5 bases, J shed 1 base, and the junction held 2 bases outside the gene matches. CDR1 is LGHNT and CDR2 is FRNRAP in the germline V gene. The CDR3 DNA is TGTGCTAGTGGTGTGGGACAGGGGAACACTGAAGCTTTCTTT. Translated, it gives CASGVGQGNTEAFF.

The chain has TRBV4-3 and TRBJ2-7; perhaps TRBD2 as D (6 bases). There are 17 residues in the CDR3. V gave up 3 bases and J gave up 0 bases, with 18 bases separating them. Germline CDR1 LGHNA, CDR2 YSLEER. CDR3 amino acids: CASSQGTGTRPSYEQYF. CDR3 sequence (DNA): TGCGCCAGCAGCCAGGGGACCGGGACTCGACCCTCCTACGAGCAGTACTTC.

The chain uses TRBV12-3 or TRBV12-4 and TRBJ2-4; TRBD1 matches 8 bases. The CDR3 is 13 amino acids. After removal of 8 bases from V and 7 bases from J, the junction contained 7 bases not matched to a gene. CDR3 sequence (DNA): TGTGCCAGCTTCGACAGGGGAGCGAACATTCAGTACTTC. This sequence encodes CASFDRGANIQYF.

V usage is TRBV28 and J usage is TRBJ1-4; possibly TRBD1 for D (5 bases). Trimming pared 7 bases from V and 5 bases from J, leaving 11 bases between. This CDR3 contains 13 residues. Germline lookup yields CDR1 MDHEN and CDR2 SYDVKM. CDR3 DNA: TGTGCCAGCATTGGAGGGGCAAATGAAAAACTGTTTTTT. Translating it yields CASIGGANEKLFF.

The chain recombines TRBV11-2 with TRBJ2-1; 10 positions agree with TRBD1. Germline V gene data show CDR1 as SGHAT and CDR2 as FQNNGV. With V trimmed by 1 base and J by 8 bases, 11 bases remained unmatched. The CDR3 runs 17 residues. CDR3 sequence reads: CASSLGPGQGRLDEQFF. The CDR3 DNA reads TGTGCCAGCAGCTTAGGTCCGGGACAGGGGAGGCTAGATGAGCAGTTCTTC.

The CDR3 sequence: CASSGGGGRAKDTQYF. DNA for the CDR3: TGTGCCAGCAGCGGGGGCGGCGGGAGGGCCAAAGATACGCAGTATTTT. This chain connects TRBV9 to TRBJ2-3; 9 bases match TRBD2. V lost 3 bases and J lost 5; bases outside the gene matches: 10. Germline V gene lookup returns CDR1 SGDLS and CDR2 YYNGEE. This CDR3 is built from 16 residues.